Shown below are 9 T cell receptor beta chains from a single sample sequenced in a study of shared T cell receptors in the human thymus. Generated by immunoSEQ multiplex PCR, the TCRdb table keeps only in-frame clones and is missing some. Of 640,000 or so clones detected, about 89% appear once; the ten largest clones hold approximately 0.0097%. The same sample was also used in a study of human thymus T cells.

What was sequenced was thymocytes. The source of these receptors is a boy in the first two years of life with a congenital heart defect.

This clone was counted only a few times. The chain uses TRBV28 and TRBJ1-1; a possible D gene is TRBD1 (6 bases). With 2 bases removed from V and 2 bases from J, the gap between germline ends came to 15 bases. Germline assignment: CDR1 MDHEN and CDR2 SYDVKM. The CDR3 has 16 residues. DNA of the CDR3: TGTGCCAGCAGTTTAAAGGGGGAAAAGAGTAACACTGAAGCTTTCTTT. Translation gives CASSLKGEKSNTEAFF.

The CDR3 sequence: CASLMNAGRGETQYF. CDR3 nucleotide sequence: TGTGCCAGCCTAATGAACGCGGGCAGGGGGGAGACCCAGTACTTC. The V and J genes are TRBV6-1 and TRBJ2-5; 7 positions match TRBD1. The V gene end was trimmed by 8 bases and the J gene end by 5 bases; junction bases not matched to a gene: 14. The CDR3 spans 15 residues. The germline CDR1 and CDR2 sequences are MNHNS and SASEGT.

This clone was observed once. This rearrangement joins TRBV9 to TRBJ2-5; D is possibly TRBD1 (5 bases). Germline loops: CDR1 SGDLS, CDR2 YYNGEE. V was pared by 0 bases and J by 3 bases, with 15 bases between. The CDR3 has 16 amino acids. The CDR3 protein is CASSVGARAVEETQYF. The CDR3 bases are TGTGCCAGCAGCGTAGGGGCCAGGGCCGTGGAAGAGACCCAGTACTTC.

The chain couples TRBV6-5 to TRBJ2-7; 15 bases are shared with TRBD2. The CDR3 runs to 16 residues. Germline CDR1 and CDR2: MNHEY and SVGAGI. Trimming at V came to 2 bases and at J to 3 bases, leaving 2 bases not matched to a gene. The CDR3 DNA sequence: TGTGCCAGCAGTTACGGACTAGCGGGAGGGTTCTACGAGCAGTACTTC. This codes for CASSYGLAGGFYEQYF.

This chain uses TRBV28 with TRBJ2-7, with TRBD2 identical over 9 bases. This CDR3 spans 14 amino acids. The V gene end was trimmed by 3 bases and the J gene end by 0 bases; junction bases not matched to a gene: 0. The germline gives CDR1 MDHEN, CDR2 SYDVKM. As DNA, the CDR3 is TGTGCCAGCAGTTTGACTAGCGGCTCCTACGAGCAGTACTTC. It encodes CASSLTSGSYEQYF.

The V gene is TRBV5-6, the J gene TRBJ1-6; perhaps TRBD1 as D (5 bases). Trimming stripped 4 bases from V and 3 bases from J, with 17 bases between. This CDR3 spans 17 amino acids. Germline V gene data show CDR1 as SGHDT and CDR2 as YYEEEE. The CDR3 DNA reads TGTGCCAGCAGCATTCGGGGGGATCCGAACTATAATTCACCCCTCCACTTT. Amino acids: CASSIRGDPNYNSPLHF.

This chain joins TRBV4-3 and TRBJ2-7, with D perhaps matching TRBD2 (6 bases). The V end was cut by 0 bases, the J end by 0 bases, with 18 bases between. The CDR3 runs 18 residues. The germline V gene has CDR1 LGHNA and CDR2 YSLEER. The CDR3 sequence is CASSQDLVTSQSSYEQYF. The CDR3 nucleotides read TGCGCCAGCAGCCAAGATCTAGTGACTAGTCAATCCTCCTACGAGCAGTACTTC.

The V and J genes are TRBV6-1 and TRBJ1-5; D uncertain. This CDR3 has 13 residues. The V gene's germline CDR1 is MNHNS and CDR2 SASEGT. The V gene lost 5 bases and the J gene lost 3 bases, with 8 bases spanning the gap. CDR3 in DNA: TGTGCCAGCAGTCCGCGGGCCAATCAGCCCCAGCATTTT. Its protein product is CASSPRANQPQHF.

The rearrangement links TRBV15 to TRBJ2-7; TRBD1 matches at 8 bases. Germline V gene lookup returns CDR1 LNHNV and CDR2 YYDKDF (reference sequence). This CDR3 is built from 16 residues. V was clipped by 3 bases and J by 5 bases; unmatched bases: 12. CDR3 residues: CATSSKSKGQGHEQYF. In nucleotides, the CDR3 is TGTGCCACCAGCAGTAAGAGTAAAGGACAGGGCCACGAGCAGTACTTC.